These 8 T cell receptor beta chains share one sample of origin, sequenced in a study of blood T cell repertoires in COVID-19. The protocol was immunoSEQ multiplex PCR, while the TCRdb copy is restricted to in-frame clones and leaves out a portion. The repertoire holds about 130,000 clones, with around 86% as singletons. Sequenced input: peripheral blood. The source is a woman between 45 and 60 years old who had recovered from COVID-19.

As for this clone: Because the CDR3's place on the DNA is in doubt, the DNA is left out and the CDR3 is given as listed by TCRdb. The gene calls are TRBV19 and TRBJ1-2; the table assigns TRBD1, which was not confirmed against the DNA. The CDR3 is 13 amino acids long, termini counted. Germline values: CDR1 LNHDA, CDR2 SQIVND (reference sequence). This CDR3 is CASSTFGTGAPTF.

V usage is TRBV7-9 and J usage is TRBJ1-1; no definite D call. V was pared by 3 bases and J by 10 bases, with 15 bases between. CDR1 is SEHNR and CDR2 is FQNEAQ in the germline V gene (reference sequence). This CDR3 is built from 13 residues. CDR3 DNA sequence: TGTGCCAGCAGCTTTGGGGATTGGGGAGCAGCTTTCTTT. Amino acid sequence: CASSFGDWGAAFF. The entire variable domain, with the rest obtained from reference TRBV7-9 and TRBJ1-1, is as follows: DTGVSQNPRHKITKRGQNVTFRCDPISEHNRLYWYRQTLGQGPEFLTYFQNEAQLEKSRLLSDRFSAERPKGSFSTLEIQRTEQGDSAMYLCASSFGDWGAAFFGQGTRLTVV.

V usage is TRBV6-6 and J usage is TRBJ1-6; D may be TRBD1 (6 bases). The germline CDR1 and CDR2 sequences are MNHNY and SVGAGI (reference sequence). Trimming took 9 bases from V and 11 from J, leaving 14 bases between them. This CDR3 has 12 amino acids. This CDR3 reads CASSGTLPPLHF. The CDR3 nucleotides are TGTGCCAGTTCCGGGACATTGCCACCCCTCCACTTT.

The chain joins TRBV5-1 to TRBJ2-5; the D gene is possibly TRBD2 (7 bases). The germline V gene encodes CDR1 SGHRS and CDR2 YFSETQ. The CDR3 runs to 17 residues. V gave up 4 bases and J gave up 2 bases, with 21 bases separating them. CDR3 nucleotides: TGCGCCAGCAGCCCTGGAGGGGGGGCTCGTTCTCAAGAGACCCAGTACTTC. Translation gives CASSPGGGARSQETQYF.

Only a few counts were recorded for this clone. The chain links TRBV3-1 (or the pseudogene TRBV3-2) to TRBJ2-7; TRBD2 aligns across 13 bases. The CDR3 is 15 residues long. Trimming at V came to 4 bases and at J to 3 bases, leaving 3 bases not matched to a gene. In germline, CDR1 is LGHDT, CDR2 YNNKEL (reference sequence). The CDR3 sequence is CASSPGLAGIYEQYF. The CDR3 DNA sequence: TGTGCCAGCAGCCCGGGACTAGCGGGAATCTACGAGCAGTACTTC.

The V call is TRBV5-1, the J call TRBJ1-6, with 9 nucleotides matching TRBD1. The CDR3 is made up of 14 amino acids. Germline V CDR1 and CDR2: SGHRS, YFSETQ. With 1 base clipped from V and 9 bases from J, the junction kept 2 bases outside the gene matches. CDR3: CASSLTGGGSPLHF. The CDR3 DNA is TGCGCCAGCAGCTTGACAGGGGGCGGTTCACCCCTCCACTTT.

The chain carries TRBV2 and TRBJ1-5; D is perhaps TRBD1 (6 bases). The CDR3 is made up of 15 amino acids. Deletions cut 6 bases from V and 2 bases from J, with 14 bases between. Germline loops: CDR1 SNHLY, CDR2 FYNNEI. CDR3 residues: CASRRGLVGNQPQHF. In DNA, the CDR3 is TGTGCCAGCAGGAGGGGGTTGGTAGGCAATCAGCCCCAGCATTTT.

The chain recombines TRBV19 with TRBJ1-1; TRBD1 matches 11 bases. The CDR3 runs 14 residues. CDR1 is LNHDA and CDR2 is SQIVND in the germline V gene (reference sequence). V lost 6 bases, J lost 5 bases, and 5 bases stayed unmatched. CDR3 protein: CASRGDRGATEAFF. CDR3 DNA: TGTGCCAGTAGAGGGGACAGGGGGGCGACTGAAGCTTTCTTT.